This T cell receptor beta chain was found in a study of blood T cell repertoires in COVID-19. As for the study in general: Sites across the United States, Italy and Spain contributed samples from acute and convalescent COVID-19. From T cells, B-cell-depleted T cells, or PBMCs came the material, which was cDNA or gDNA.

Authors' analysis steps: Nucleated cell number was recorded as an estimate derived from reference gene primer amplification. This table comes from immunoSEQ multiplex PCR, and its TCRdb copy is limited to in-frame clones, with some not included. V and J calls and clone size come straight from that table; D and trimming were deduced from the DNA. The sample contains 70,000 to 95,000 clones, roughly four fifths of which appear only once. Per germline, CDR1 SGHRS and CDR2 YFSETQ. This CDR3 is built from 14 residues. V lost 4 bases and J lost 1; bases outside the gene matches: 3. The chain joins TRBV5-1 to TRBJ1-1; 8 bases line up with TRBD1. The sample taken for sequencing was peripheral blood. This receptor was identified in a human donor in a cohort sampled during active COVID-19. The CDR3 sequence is CASSPGGWNTEAFF. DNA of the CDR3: TGCGCCAGCAGCCCAGGGGGCTGGAACACTGAAGCTTTCTTT. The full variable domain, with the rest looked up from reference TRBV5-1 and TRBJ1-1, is KAGVTQTPRYLIKTRGQQVTLSCSPISGHRSVSWYQQTPGQGLQFLFEYFSETQRNKGNFPGRFSGRQFSNSRSEMNVSTLELGDSALYLCASSPGGWNTEAFFGQGTRLTVV.